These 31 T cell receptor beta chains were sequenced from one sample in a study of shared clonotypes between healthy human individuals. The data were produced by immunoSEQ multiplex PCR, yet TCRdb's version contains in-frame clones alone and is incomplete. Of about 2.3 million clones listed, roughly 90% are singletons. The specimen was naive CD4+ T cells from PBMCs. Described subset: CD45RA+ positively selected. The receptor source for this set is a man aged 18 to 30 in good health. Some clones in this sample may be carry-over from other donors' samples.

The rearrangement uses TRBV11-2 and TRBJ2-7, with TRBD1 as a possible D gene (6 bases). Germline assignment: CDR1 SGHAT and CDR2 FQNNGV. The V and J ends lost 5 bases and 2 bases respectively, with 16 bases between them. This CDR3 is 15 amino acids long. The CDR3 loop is CASSTLGAPPYEQYF. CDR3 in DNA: TGTGCCAGCAGCACCCTGGGGGCGCCCCCCTACGAGCAGTACTTC.

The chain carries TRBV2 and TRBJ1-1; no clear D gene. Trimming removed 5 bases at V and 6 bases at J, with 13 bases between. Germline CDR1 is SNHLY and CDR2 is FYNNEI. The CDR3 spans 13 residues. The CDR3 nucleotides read TGTGCCAGCAGTTTCTATCCGGACGCTGAAGCTTTCTTT. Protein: CASSFYPDAEAFF.

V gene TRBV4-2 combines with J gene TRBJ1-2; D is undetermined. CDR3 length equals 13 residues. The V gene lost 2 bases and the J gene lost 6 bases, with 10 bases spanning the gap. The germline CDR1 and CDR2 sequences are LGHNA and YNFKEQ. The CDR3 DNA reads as TGTGCCAGCAGCCAACCCCTAGAGGATGGCTACACCTTC. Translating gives CASSQPLEDGYTF.

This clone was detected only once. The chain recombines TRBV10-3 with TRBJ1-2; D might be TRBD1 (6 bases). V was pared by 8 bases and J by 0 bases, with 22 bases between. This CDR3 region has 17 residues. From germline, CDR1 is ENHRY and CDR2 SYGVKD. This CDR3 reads CAIGTPLQQGANYGYTF. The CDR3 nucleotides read TGTGCCATCGGAACCCCCCTACAACAGGGTGCTAACTATGGCTACACCTTC.

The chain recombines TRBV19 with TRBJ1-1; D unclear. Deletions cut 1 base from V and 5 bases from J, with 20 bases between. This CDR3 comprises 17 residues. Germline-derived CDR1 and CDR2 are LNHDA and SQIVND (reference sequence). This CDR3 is CASSIGGSKMDRTEAFF. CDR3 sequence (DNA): TGTGCCAGTAGTATAGGCGGGAGTAAGATGGATCGAACTGAAGCTTTCTTT.

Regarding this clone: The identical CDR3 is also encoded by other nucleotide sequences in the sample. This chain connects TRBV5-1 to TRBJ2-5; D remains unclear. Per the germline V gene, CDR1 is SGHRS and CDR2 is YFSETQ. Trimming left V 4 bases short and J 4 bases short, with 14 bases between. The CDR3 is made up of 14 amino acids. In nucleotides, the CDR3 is TGCGCCAGCAGCCTTACTGGGTTGCGAGAGACCCAGTACTTC. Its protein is CASSLTGLRETQYF.

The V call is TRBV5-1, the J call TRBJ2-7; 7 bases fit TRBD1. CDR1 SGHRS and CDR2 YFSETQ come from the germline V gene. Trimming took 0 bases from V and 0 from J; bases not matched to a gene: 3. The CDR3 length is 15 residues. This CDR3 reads CASSLGGGNSYEQYF. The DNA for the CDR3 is TGCGCCAGCAGCTTGGGAGGGGGCAACTCCTACGAGCAGTACTTC.

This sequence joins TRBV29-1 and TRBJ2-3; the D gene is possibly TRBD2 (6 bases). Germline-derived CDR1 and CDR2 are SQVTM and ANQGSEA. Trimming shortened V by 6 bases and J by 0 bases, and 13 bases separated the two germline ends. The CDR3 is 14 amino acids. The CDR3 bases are TGCAGCGTCCCTTCCAGCGGGAGCACAGATACGCAGTATTTT. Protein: CSVPSSGSTDTQYF.

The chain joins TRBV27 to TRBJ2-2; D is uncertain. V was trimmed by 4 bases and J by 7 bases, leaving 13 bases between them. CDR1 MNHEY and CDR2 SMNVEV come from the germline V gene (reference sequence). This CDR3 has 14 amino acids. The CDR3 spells CASSSQIGLGELFF. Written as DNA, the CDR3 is TGTGCCAGCAGTTCCCAGATAGGGCTCGGGGAGCTGTTTTTT.

The CDR3 region has the DNA TGCGCCAGCAGCCCGGGACTAGCGGCCGAGCAGTACTTC. It yields the protein CASSPGLAAEQYF. The chain couples TRBV10-1 to TRBJ2-7; the match to TRBD2 covers 11 bases. From germline, CDR1 is WNHNN and CDR2 SYGVQD (reference sequence). The CDR3 spans 13 residues. J gave up 6 bases and V 6 bases, and 4 bases lay outside the gene matches.

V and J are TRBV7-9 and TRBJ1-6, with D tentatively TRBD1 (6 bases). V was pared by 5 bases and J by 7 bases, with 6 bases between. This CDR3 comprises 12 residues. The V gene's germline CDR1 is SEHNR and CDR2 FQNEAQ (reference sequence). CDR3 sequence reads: CASSDRNSPLHF. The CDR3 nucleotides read TGTGCCAGCAGCGACAGGAATTCACCCCTCCACTTT.

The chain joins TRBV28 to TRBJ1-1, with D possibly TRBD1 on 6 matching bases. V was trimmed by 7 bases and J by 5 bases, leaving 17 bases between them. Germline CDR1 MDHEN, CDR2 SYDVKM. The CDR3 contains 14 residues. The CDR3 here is CASTRGGAWTEAFF. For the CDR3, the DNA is TGTGCCAGCACCCGGGGGGGGGCTTGGACTGAAGCTTTCTTT.

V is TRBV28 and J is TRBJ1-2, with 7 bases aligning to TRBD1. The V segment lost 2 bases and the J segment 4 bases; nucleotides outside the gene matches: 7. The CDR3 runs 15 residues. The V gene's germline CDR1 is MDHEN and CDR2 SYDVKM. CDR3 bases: TGTGCCAGCAGTTTAGGCCGCAACAGGGGCTATGGCTACACCTTC. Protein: CASSLGRNRGYGYTF.

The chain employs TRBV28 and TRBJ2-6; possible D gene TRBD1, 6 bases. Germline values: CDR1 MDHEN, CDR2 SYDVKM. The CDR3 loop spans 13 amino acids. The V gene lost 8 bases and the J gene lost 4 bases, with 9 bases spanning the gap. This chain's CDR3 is CASLGGGANVLTF. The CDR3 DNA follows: TGTGCCAGCCTTGGGGGCGGGGCCAACGTCCTGACTTTC.

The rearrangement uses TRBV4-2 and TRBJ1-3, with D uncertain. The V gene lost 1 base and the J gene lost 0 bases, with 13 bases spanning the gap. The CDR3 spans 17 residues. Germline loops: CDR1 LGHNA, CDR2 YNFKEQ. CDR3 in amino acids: CASSQADGMSSGNTIYF. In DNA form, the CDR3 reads TGTGCCAGCAGCCAAGCGGACGGCATGAGCTCTGGAAACACCATATATTTT.

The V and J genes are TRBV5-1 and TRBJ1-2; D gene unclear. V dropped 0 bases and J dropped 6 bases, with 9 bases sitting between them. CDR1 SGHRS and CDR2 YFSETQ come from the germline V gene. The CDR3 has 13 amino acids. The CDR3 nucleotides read TGCGCCAGCAGCTTGGACGGCTGGGATGGCTACACCTTC. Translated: CASSLDGWDGYTF.

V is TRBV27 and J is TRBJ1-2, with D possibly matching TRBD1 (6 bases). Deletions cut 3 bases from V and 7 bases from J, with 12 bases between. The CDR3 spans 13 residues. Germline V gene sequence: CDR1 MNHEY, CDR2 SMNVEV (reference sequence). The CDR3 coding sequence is TGTGCCAGCAGTTTGGTCAGGGGCAGTGGCTACACCTTC. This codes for CASSLVRGSGYTF.

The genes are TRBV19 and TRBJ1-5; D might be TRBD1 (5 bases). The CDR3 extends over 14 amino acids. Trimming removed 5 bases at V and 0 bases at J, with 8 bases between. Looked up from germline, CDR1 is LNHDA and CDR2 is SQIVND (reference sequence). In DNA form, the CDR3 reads TGTGCCAGTAGTGAGGGGCTTAGCAATCAGCCCCAGCATTTT. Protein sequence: CASSEGLSNQPQHF.

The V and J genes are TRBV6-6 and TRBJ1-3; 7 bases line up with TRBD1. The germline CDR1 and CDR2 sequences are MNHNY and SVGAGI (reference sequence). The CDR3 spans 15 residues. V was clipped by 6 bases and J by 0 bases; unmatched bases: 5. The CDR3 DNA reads TGTGCCAGCAGAAGGGACAGCAACTCTGGAAACACCATATATTTT. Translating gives CASRRDSNSGNTIYF.

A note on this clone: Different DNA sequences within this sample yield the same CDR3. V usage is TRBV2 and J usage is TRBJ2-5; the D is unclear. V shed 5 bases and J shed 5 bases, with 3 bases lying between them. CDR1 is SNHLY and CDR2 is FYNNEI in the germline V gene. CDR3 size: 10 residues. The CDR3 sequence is CASSSETQYF. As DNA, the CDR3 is TGTGCCAGCAGTTCCGAGACCCAGTACTTC.

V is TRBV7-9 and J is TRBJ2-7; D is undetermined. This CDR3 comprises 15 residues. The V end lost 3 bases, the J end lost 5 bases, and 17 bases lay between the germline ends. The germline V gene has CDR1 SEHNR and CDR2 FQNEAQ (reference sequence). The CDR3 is CASSFKIGTFHEQYF. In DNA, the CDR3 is TGTGCCAGCAGCTTCAAAATAGGCACCTTCCACGAGCAGTACTTC.

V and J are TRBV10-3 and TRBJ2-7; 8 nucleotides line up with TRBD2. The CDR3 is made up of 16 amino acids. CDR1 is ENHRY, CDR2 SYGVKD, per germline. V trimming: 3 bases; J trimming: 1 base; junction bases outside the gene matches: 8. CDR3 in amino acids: CAISDPDGGGSYEQYF. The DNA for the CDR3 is TGTGCCATCAGTGACCCCGACGGGGGGGGTTCCTACGAGCAGTACTTC.

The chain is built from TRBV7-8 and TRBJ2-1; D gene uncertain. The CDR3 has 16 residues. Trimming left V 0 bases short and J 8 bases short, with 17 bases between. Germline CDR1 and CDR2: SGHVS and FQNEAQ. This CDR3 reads CASSLALNPVLDEQFF. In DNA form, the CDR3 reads TGTGCCAGCAGCTTAGCTCTGAACCCAGTGCTGGATGAGCAGTTCTTC.

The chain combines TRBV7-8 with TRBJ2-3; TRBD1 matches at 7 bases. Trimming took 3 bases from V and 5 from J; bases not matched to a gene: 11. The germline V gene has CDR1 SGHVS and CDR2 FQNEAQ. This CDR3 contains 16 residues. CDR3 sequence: CASSLGDSRVGDTQYF. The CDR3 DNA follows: TGTGCCAGCAGCTTGGGGGACAGTCGGGTGGGAGATACGCAGTATTTT.

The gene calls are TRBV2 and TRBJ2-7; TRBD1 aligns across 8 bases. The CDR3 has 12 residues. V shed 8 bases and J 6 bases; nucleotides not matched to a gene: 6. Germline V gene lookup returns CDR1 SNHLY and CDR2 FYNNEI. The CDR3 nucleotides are TGTGCCAGCGGAATGACAGGGGTCGAGCAGTACTTC. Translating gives CASGMTGVEQYF.

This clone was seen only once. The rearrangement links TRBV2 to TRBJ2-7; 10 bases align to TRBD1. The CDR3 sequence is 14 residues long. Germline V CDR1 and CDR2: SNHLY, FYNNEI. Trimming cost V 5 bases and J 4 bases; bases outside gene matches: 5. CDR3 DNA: TGTGCCAGCAGTCCCTGGGGACAGGGGTACGAGCAGTACTTC. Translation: CASSPWGQGYEQYF.

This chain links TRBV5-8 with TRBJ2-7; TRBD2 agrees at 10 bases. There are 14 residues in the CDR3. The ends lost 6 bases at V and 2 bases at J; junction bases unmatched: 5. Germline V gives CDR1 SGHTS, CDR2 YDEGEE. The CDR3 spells CASNLLAGTYEQYF. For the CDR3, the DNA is TGTGCCAGCAACCTACTAGCGGGAACCTACGAGCAGTACTTC.

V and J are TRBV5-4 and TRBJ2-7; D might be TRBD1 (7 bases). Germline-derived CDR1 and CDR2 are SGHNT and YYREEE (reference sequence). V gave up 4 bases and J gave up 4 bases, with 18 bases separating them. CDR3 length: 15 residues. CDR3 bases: TGTGCCAGCAGCCCCGGGGACAGTCGGGGGTACGAGCAGTACTTC. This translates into CASSPGDSRGYEQYF.

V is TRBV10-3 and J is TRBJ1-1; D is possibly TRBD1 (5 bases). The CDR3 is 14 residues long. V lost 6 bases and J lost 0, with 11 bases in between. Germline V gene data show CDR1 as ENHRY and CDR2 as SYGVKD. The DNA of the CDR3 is TGTGCCATCAGGAAGACAGCAATGAACACTGAAGCTTTCTTT. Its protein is CAIRKTAMNTEAFF.

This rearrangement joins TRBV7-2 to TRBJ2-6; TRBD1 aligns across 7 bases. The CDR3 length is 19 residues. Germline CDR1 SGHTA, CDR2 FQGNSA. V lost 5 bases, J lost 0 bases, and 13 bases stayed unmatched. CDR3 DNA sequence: TGTGCCAGCAGCCCCCGGTGGGGGACAGCCCCCTCTGGGGCCAACGTCCTGACTTTC. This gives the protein CASSPRWGTAPSGANVLTF.

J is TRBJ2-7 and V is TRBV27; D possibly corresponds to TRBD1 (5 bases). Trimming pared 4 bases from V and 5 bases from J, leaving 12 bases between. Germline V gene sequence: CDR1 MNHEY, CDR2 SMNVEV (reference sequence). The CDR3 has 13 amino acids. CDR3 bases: TGTGCCAGCAGTTCTTACAGGACCCACGAGCAGTACTTC. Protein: CASSSYRTHEQYF.